The clone carrying this T cell receptor (beta chain) has more than one count but fewer than ten. The sample originates from a study of control samples from healthy donors and cancer patients. Produced via immunoSEQ multiplex PCR; TCRdb's table is partial and in-frame only. The sample carries 110,000 or so clones, roughly 90% recorded once. Sequencing used blood. The receptor's source is a woman aged 45-59 years in good health.

CDR3 coding DNA: TGTGCCAGCAGCCAAGGCGGGGGGGCGAATGAGCAGTTCTTC. This codes for CASSQGGGANEQFF. This chain joins TRBV3-1 (or the pseudogene TRBV3-2) and TRBJ2-1; the match to TRBD2 covers 9 bases. CDR1 is LGHDT, CDR2 YNNKEL, per germline (reference sequence). The CDR3 covers 14 residues. The trim removed 1 base at V and 7 bases at J, leaving 2 bases unmatched.